The entry below describes one T cell receptor beta chain. The antigen remains undetermined. The entry originates in a study of cytomegalovirus exposure and HLA in healthy donors. Study-wide results and limits: Within the data, a cluster of highly shared sequence variants was likely a sequencing artifact. 150 to 200 TCR beta chains were listed as cytomegalovirus-associated. Despite most TCR sequences being rare, some public TCRs occurred in many donors.

Primers for the PCR totalled 60 Vbeta and 13 Jbeta. Repertoires were generated with immunoSEQ multiplex PCR, while TCRdb's copy carries only in-frame clones and drops some. The sample yields about 130,000 clones, around four fifths seen once. CDR3 length: 15 residues. The V end was cut by 4 bases, the J end by 4 bases, with 13 bases between. The germline gives CDR1 LGHNT, CDR2 FRNRAP. The chain has TRBV12-5 and TRBJ2-2; D call uncertain. The clonotype was recovered from a male donor in good health and CMV-seronegative. The sample consisted of PBMCs. The DNA of the CDR3 is TGTGCTAGTGGTTCCATGTCGGGTTTCACCGGGGAGCTGTTTTTT. Translation: CASGSMSGFTGELFF. Based on the CDR3 plus reference TRBV12-5 and TRBJ2-2, the full variable domain is DARVTQTPRHKVTEMGQEVTMRCQPILGHNTVFWYRQTMMQGLELLAYFRNRAPLDDSGMPKDRFSAEMPDATLATLKIQPSEPRDSAVYFCASGSMSGFTGELFFGEGSRLTVL.